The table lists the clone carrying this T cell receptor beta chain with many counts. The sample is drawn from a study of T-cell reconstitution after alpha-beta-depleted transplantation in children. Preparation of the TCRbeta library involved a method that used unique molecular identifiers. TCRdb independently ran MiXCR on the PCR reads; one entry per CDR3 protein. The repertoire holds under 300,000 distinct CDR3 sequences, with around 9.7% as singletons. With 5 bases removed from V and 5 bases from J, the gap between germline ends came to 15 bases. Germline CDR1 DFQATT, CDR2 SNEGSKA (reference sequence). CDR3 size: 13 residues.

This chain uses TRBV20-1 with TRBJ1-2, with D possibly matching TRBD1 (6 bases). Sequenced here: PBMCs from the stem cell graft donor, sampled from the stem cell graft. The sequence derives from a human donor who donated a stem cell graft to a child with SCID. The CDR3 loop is CSAGGEGGYGYTF. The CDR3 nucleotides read TGCAGTGCTGGTGGGGAGGGGGGGTATGGCTACACCTTC.